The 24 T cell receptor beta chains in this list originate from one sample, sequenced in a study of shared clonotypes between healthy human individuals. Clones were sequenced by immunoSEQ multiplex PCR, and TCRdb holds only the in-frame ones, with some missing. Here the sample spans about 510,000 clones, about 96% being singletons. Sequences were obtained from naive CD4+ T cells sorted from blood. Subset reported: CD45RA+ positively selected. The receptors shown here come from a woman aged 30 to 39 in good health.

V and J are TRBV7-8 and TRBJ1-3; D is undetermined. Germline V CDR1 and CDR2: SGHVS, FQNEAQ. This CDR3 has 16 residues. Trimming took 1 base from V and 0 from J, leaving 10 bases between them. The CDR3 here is CASSLGRSGSGNTIYF. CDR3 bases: TGTGCCAGCAGCTTAGGCCGGTCTGGCTCTGGAAACACCATATATTTT.

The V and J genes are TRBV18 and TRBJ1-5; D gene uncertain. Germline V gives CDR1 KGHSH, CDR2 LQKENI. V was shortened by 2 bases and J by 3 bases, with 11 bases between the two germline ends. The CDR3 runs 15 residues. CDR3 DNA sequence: TGTGCCAGCTCACCATTCGAAGGGATCAATCAGCCCCAGCATTTT. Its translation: CASSPFEGINQPQHF. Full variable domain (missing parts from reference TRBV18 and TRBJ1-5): NAGVMQNPRHLVRRRGQEARLRCSPMKGHSHVYWYRQLPEEGLKFMVYLQKENIIDESGMPKERFSAEFPKEGPSILRIQQVVRGDSAAYFCASSPFEGINQPQHFGDGTRLSIL.

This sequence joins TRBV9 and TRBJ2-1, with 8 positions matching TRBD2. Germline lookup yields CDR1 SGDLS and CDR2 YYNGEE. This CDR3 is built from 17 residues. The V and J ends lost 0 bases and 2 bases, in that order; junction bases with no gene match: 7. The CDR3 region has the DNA TGTGCCAGCAGCGTAGGGATCACCGGGAGGGCCTACAATGAGCAGTTCTTC. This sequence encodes CASSVGITGRAYNEQFF. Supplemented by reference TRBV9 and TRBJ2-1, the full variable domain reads DSGVTQTPKHLITATGQRVTLRCSPRSGDLSVYWYQQSLDQGLQFLIQYYNGEERAKGNILERFSAQQFPDLHSELNLSSLELGDSALYFCASSVGITGRAYNEQFFGPGTRLTVL.

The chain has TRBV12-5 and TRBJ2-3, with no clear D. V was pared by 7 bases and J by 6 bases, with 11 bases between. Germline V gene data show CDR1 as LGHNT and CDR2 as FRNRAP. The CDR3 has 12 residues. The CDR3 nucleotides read TGTGCTAGTGCTCGTCGCCCCGATACGCAGTATTTT. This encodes CASARRPDTQYF.

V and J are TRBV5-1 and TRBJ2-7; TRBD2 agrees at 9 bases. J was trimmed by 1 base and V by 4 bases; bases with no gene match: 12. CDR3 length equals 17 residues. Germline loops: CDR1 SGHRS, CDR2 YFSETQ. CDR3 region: CASSGFPTSGLSYEQYF. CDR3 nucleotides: TGCGCCAGCAGCGGGTTTCCGACTAGCGGTCTTTCCTACGAGCAGTACTTC.

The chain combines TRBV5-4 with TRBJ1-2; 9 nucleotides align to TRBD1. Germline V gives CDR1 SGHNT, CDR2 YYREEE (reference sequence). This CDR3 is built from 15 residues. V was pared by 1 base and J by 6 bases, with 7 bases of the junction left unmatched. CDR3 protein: CASSLLGGTGNGYTF. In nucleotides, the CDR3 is TGTGCCAGCAGCTTGTTAGGCGGGACAGGGAATGGCTACACCTTC.

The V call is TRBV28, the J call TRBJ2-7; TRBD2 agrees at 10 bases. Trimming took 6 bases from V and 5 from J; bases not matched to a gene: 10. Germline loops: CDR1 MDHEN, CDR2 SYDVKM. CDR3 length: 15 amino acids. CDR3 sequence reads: CASRPLAGTEHEQYF. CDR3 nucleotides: TGTGCCAGCAGACCACTAGCGGGGACGGAGCACGAGCAGTACTTC.

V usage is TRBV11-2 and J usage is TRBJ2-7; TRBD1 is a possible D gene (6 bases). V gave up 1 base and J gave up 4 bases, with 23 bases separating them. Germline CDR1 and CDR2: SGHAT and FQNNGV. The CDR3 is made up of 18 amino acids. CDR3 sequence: CASSLGGGTAFLAYEQYF. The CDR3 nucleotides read TGTGCCAGCAGCTTAGGTGGGGGCACAGCCTTCCTGGCTTACGAGCAGTACTTC.

CDR3 residues: CASSPQGYRGRGYGYTF. CDR3 coding DNA: TGTGCCAGCAGTCCCCAGGGCTACAGGGGGCGCGGATATGGCTACACCTTC. The V and J genes are TRBV2 and TRBJ1-2, with 9 bases that match TRBD1. The CDR3 loop spans 17 amino acids. Germline assignment: CDR1 SNHLY and CDR2 FYNNEI. Losses at the gene ends were 5 bases for V and 5 bases for J; bases not matched to a gene: 15.

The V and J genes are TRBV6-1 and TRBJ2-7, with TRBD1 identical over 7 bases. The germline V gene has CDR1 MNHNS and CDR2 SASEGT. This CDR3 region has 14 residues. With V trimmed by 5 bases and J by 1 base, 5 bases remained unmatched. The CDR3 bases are TGTGCCAGCAGTTCCCCGGGACAGTCCTACGAGCAGTACTTC. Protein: CASSSPGQSYEQYF.

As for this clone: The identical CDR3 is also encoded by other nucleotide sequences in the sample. The DNA for the CDR3 is TGTGCCAGCACCCTTTACAATGAGCAGTTCTTC. Translated: CASTLYNEQFF. V usage is TRBV28 and J usage is TRBJ2-1; D gene uncertain. Trimming pared 7 bases from V and 4 bases from J, leaving 5 bases between. CDR1 and CDR2 (germline): MDHEN, SYDVKM. The CDR3 is made up of 11 amino acids.

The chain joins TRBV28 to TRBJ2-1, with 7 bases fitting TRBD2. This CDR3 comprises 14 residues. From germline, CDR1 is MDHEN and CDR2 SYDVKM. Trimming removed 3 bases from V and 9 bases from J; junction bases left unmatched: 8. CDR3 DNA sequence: TGTGCCAGCAGTTTGACTAGCCCTTATGGTGAGCAGTTCTTC. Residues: CASSLTSPYGEQFF.

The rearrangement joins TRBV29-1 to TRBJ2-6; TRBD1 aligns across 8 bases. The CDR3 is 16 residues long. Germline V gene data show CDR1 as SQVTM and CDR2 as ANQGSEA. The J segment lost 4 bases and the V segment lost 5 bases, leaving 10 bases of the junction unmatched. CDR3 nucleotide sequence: TGCAGCGTTCCCGACAGGGGCATTGCCGGGGCCAACGTCCTGACTTTC. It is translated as CSVPDRGIAGANVLTF.

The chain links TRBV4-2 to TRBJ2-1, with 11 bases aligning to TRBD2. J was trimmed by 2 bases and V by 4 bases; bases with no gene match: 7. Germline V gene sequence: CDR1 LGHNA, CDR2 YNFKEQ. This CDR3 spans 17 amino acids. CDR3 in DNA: TGTGCCAGCAGCCTAACTAGCGGGAGCATGACCTACAATGAGCAGTTCTTC. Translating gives CASSLTSGSMTYNEQFF.

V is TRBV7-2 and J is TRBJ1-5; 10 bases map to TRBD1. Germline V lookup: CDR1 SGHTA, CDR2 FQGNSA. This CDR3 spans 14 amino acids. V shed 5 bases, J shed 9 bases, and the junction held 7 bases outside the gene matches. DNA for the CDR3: TGTGCCAGCAGCAAGACAGGGGGCTTAGGGCCCCAGCATTTT. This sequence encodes CASSKTGGLGPQHF.

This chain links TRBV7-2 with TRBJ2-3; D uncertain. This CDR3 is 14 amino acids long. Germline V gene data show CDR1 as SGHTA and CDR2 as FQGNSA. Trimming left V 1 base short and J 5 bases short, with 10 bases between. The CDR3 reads CASSLVFLGDTQYF. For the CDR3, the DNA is TGTGCCAGCAGCTTAGTCTTCCTGGGAGATACGCAGTATTTT.

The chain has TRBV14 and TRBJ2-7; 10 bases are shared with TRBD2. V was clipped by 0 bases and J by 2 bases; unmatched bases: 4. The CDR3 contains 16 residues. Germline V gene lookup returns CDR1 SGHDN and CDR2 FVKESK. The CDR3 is CASSQDTLAGAYEQYF. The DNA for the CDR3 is TGTGCCAGCAGCCAAGATACGCTAGCGGGAGCCTACGAGCAGTACTTC.

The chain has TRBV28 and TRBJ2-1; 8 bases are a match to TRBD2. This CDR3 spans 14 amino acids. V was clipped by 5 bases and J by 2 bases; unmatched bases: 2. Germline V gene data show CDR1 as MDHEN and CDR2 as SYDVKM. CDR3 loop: CASSPGGTYNEQFF. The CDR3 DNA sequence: TGTGCCAGCAGTCCGGGGGGGACCTACAATGAGCAGTTCTTC.

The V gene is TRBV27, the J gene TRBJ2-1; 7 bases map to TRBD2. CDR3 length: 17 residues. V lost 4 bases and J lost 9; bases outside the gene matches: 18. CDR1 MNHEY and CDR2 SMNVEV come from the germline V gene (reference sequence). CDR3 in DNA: TGTGCCAGCAGTTCCCCACCCGTACTAGCGTTGATGGGTGAGCAGTTCTTC. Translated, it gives CASSSPPVLALMGEQFF.

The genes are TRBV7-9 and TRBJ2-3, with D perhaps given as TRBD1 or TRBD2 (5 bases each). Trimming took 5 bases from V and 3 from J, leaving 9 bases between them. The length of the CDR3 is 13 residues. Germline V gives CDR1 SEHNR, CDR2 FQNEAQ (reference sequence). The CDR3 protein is CASSEGTTDTQYF. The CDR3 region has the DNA TGTGCCAGCAGCGAAGGGACGACAGATACGCAGTATTTT.

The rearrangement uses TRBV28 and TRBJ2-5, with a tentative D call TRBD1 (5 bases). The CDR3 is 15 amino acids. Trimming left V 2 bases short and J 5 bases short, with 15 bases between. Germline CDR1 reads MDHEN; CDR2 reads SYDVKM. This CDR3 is CASSLSGHSLETQYF. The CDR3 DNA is TGTGCCAGCAGTTTAAGTGGACATTCCCTCGAGACCCAGTACTTC.

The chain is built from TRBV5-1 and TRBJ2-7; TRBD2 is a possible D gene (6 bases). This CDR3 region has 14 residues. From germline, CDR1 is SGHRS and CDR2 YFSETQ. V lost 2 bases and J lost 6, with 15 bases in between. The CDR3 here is CASSFASQGGEQYF. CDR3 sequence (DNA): TGCGCCAGCAGCTTTGCTAGTCAGGGAGGCGAGCAGTACTTC.

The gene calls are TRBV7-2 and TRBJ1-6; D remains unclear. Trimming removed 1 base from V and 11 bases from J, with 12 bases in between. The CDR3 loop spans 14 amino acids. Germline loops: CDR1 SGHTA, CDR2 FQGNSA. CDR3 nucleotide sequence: TGTGCCAGCAGCTTAGATTTAGCGGCAGCACCCCTCCACTTT. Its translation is CASSLDLAAAPLHF.

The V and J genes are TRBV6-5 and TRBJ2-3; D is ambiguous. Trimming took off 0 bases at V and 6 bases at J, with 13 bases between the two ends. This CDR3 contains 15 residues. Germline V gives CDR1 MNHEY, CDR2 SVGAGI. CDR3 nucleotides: TGTGCCAGCAGTTACTCCCCGGCTTCTTGGGATACGCAGTATTTT. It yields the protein CASSYSPASWDTQYF.